The present entry profiles one TCR beta chain with its context. Time point here: newly diagnosed, previously untreated cHL patient sample. What served as comparison were PBMCs in newly diagnosed, untreated classical Hodgkin lymphoma. The entry originates in a study of PD-1 blockade in classical Hodgkin lymphoma. TCRdb's copy holds only in-frame clones and misses some; the assay was immunoSEQ multiplex PCR. The data hold around 50,000 clones, with approximately 91% observed a single time. V trimming: 6 bases; J trimming: 6 bases; junction bases outside the gene matches: 3. CDR1 is SQVTM, CDR2 ANQGSEA, per germline. This CDR3 contains 13 residues.

This chain connects TRBV29-1 to TRBJ1-5; 12 bases map to TRBD1. The sequenced material came from peripheral blood mononuclear cells (PBMCs). The sequence came from a human donor with classical Hodgkin lymphoma. CDR3 protein: CSVGDRGPQPQHF. CDR3 sequence (DNA): TGCAGCGTGGGGGACAGGGGGCCTCAGCCCCAGCATTTT. The variable domain in full, completed from reference TRBV29-1 and TRBJ1-5, reads SAVISQKPSRDICQRGTSLTIQCQVDSQVTMMFWYRQQPGQSLTLIATANQGSEATYESGFVIDKFPISRPNLTFSTLTVSNMSPEDSSIYLCSVGDRGPQPQHFGDGTRLSIL.